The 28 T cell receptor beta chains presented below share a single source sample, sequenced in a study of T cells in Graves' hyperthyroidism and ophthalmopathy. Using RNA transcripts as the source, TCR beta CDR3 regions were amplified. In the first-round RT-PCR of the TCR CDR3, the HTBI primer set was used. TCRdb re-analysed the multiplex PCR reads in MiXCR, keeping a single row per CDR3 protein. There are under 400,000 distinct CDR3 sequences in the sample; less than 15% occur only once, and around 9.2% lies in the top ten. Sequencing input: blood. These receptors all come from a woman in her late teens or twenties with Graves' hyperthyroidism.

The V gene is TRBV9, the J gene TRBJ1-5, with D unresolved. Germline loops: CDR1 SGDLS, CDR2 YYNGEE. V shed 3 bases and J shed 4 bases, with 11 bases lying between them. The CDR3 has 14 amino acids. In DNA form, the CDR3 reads TGTGCCAGCAGCGACTCCTTAGGGAATCAGCCCCAGCATTTT. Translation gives CASSDSLGNQPQHF.

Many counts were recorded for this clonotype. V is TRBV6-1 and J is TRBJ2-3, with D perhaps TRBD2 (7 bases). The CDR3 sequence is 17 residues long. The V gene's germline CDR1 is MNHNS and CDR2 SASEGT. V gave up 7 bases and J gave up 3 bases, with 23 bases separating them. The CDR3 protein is CASTPGRGAGWTDTQYF. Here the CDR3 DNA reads TGTGCCAGCACCCCGGGTCGGGGGGCGGGTTGGACAGATACGCAGTATTTT.

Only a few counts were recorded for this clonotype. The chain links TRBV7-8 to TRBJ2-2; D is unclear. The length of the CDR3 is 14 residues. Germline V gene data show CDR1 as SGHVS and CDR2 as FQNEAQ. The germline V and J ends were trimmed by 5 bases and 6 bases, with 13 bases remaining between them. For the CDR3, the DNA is TGTGCCAGCAGCCCCTTATTGAAGGCCGGGGAGCTGTTTTTT. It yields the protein CASSPLLKAGELFF.

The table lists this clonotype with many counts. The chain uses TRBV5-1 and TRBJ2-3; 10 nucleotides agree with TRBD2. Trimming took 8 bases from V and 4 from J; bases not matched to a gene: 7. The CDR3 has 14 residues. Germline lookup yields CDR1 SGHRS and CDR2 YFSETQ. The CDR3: CASFRSGRSDTQYF. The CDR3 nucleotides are TGCGCCAGTTTCCGTAGCGGGAGGTCAGATACGCAGTATTTT.

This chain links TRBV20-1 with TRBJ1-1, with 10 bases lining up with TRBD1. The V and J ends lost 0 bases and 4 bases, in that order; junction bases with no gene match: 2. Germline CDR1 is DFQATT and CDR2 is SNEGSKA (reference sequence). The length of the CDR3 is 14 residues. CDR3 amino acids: CSARDGTGATEAFF. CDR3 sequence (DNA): TGCAGTGCTAGAGACGGGACAGGGGCCACTGAAGCTTTCTTT.

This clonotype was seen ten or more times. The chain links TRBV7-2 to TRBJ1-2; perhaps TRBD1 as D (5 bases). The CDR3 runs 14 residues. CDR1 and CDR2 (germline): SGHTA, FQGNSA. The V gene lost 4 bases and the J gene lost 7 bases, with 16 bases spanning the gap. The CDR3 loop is CASSSPDTYSGYTF. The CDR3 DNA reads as TGTGCCAGCAGCTCCCCGGACACATACAGTGGCTACACCTTC.

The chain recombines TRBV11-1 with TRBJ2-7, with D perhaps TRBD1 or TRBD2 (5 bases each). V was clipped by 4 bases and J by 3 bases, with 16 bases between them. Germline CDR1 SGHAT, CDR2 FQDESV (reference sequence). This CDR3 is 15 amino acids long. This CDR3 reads CASSSTGTQYYEQYF. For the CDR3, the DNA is TGTGCCAGCAGCTCAACCGGGACCCAGTACTACGAGCAGTACTTC.

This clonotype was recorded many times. CDR3 protein: CASGRQGAGTEAFF. The DNA of the CDR3 is TGTGCCAGCGGACGACAGGGGGCAGGTACTGAAGCTTTCTTT. The V gene is TRBV6-2 or TRBV6-3, the J gene TRBJ1-1; TRBD1 aligns across 10 bases. Germline V CDR1 and CDR2: MNHEY, SVGEGT. V dropped 8 bases and J dropped 5; count of bases not matched to a gene: 8. The CDR3 has 14 amino acids.

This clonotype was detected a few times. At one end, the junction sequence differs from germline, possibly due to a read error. The CDR3 DNA reads as TGTGCCAGCAGCCGGATAACCGACAGGGGTCCTGCCTTC. Translation gives CASSRITDRGPAF. The chain employs TRBV7-9 and TRBJ1-2, with 8 bases matching TRBD1. Germline-derived CDR1 and CDR2 are SEHNR and FQNEAQ (reference sequence). The CDR3 length is 13 residues.

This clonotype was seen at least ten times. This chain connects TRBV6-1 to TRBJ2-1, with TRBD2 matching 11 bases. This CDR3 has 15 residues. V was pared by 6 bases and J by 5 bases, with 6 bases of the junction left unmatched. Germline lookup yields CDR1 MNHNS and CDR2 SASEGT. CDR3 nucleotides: TGTGCCAGCAGCCCTAGCGGGGGGCGGGACAATGAGCAGTTCTTC. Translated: CASSPSGGRDNEQFF.

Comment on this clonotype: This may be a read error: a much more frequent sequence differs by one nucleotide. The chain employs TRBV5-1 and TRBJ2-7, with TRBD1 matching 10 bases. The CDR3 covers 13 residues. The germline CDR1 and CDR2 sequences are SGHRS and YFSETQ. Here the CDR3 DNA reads TGCGCCAGGAGCTGGACAGGGGGCTACGAGCAGTACTTC. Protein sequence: CARSWTGGYEQYF.

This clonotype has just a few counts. The CDR3, as DNA: TGTGCCAGCAGCCAAGAGTCAGGGTACTATGGCTACACCTTC. Amino acid sequence: CASSQESGYYGYTF. V gene TRBV3-1 combines with J gene TRBJ1-2; TRBD1 is a possible D gene (5 bases). Germline CDR1 reads LGHDT; CDR2 reads YNNKEL (reference sequence). The CDR3 sequence is 14 residues long. V dropped 0 bases and J dropped 3 bases, with 8 bases sitting between them.

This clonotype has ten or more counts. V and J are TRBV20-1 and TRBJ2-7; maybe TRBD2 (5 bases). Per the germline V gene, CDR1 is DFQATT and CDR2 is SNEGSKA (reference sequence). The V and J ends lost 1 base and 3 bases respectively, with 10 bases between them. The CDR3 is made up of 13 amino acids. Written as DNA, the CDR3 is TGCAGTGCTAGAGTTAGCGCAATCTACGAGCAGTACTTC. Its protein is CSARVSAIYEQYF.

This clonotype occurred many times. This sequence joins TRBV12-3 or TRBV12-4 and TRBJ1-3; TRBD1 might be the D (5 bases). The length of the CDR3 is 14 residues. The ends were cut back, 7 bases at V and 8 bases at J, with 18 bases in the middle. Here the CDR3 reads CASNTPGGADTIYF. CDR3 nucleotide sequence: TGTGCCAGCAATACACCGGGAGGGGCAGACACCATATATTTT.

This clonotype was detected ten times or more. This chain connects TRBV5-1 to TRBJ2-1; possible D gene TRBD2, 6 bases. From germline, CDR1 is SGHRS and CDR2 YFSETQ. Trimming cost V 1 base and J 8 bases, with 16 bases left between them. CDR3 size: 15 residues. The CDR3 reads CASSLLPGEIHEQFF. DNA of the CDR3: TGCGCCAGCAGCTTGTTGCCGGGAGAGATTCATGAGCAGTTCTTC.

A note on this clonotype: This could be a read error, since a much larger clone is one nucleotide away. The CDR3 DNA is TGTGCCAGCAGTTTAGGGCCTAGCGGCGGGGACGAGCAGTACTTC. Protein sequence: CASSLGPSGGDEQYF. The chain is built from TRBV28 and TRBJ2-7, with 7 bases lining up with TRBD2. Trimming took 2 bases from V and 5 from J; bases not matched to a gene: 9. The germline V gene has CDR1 MDHEN and CDR2 SYDVKM. The CDR3 is 15 amino acids.

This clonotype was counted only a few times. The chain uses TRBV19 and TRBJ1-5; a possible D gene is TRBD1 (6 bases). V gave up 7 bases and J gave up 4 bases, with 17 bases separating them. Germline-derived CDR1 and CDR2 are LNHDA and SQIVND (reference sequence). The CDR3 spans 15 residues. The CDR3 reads CASIQGRGRNQPQHF. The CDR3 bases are TGTGCCAGTATCCAGGGGAGGGGAAGGAATCAGCCCCAGCATTTT.

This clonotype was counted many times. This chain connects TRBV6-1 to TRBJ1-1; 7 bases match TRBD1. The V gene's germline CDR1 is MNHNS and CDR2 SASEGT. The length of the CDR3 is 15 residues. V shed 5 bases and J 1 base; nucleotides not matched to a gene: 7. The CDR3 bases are TGTGCCAGCAGTTCTCGGACAGGTGCGAACACTGAAGCTTTCTTT. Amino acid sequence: CASSSRTGANTEAFF.

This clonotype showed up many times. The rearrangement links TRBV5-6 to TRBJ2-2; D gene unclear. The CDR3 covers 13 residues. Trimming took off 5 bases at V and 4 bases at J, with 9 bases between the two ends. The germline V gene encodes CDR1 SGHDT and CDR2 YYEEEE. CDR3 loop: CASSFDITGELFF. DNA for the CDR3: TGTGCCAGCAGTTTCGATATCACCGGGGAGCTGTTTTTT.

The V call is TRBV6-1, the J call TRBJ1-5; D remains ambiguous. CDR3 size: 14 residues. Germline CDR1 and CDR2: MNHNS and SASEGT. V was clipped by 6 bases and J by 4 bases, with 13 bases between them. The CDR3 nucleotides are TGTGCCAGCAGGTTGCCACTGGGGAATCAGCCCCAGCATTTT. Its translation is CASRLPLGNQPQHF.

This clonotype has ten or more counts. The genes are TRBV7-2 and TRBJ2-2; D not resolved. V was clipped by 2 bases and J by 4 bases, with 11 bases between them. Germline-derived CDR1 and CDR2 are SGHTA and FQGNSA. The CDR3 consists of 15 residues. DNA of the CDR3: TGTGCCAGCAGCTTACTGGGCCCAGGCACCGGGGAGCTGTTTTTT. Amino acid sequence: CASSLLGPGTGELFF. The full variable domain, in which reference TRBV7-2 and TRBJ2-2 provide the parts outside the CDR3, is GAGVSQSPSNKVTEKGKDVELRCDPISGHTALYWYRQSLGQGLEFLIYFQGNSAPDKSGLPSDRFSAERTGGSVSTLTIQRTQQEDSAVYLCASSLLGPGTGELFFGEGSRLTVL.

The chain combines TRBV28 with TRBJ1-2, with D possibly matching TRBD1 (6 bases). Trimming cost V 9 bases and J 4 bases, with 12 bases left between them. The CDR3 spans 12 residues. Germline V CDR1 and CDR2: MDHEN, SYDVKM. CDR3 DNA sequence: TGTGCCAGTCGGGGGCCCCTCTATGGCTACACCTTC. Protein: CASRGPLYGYTF.

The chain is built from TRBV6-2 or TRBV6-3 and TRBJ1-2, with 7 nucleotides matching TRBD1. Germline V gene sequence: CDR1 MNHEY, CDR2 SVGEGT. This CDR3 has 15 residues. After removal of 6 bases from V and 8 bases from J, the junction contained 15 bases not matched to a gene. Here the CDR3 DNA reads TGTGCCAGCAGGAACAAACAGGGGCCGGGGGGGGGCTACACCTTC. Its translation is CASRNKQGPGGGYTF.

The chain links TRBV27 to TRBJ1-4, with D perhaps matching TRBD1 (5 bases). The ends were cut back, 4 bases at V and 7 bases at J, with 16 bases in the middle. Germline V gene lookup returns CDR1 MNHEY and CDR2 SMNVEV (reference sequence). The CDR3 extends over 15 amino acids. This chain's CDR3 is CASSSTPGGGEKLFF. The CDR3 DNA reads TGTGCCAGCAGTTCCACCCCGGGGGGAGGTGAAAAACTGTTTTTT.

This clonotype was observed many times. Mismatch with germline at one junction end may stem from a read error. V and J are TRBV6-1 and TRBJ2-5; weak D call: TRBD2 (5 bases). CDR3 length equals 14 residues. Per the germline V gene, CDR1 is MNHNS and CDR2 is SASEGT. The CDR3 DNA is TGTGCCAGCAGCGAAGACCCAACTAGGGCGACCCAGTACTTC. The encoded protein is CASSEDPTRATQYF.

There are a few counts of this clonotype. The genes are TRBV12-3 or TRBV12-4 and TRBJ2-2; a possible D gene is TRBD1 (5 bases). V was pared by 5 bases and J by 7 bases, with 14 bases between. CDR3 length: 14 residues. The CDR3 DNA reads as TGTGCCAGCAGTAGGGGTCTACCCTTCGGGGAGCTGTTTTTT. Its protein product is CASSRGLPFGELFF.

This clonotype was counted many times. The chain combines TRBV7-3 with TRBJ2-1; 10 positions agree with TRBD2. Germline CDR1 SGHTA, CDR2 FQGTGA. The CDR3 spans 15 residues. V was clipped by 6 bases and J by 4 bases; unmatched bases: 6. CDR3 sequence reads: CASSLLAGPYNEQFF. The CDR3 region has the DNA TGTGCCAGCAGTTTACTAGCGGGACCTTACAATGAGCAGTTCTTC.

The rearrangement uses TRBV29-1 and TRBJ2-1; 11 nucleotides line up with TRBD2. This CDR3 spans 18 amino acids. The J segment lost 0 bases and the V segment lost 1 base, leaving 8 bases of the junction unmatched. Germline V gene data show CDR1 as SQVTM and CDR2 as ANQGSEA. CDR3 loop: CSVEVNSGRVSSYNEQFF. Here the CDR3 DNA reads TGCAGCGTTGAAGTTAATAGCGGGAGGGTTAGCTCCTACAATGAGCAGTTCTTC.